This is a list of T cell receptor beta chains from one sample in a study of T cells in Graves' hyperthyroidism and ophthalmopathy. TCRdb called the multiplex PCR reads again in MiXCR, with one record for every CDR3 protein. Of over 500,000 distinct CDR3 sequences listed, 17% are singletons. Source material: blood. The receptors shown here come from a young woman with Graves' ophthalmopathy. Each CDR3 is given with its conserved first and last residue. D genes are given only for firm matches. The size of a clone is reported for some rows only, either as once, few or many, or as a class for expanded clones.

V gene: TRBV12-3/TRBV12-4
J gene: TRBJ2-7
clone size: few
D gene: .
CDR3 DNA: TGTGCCAGCAGTTTCGGGGAGCACCCCCAACGGAACTTC
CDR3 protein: CASSFGEHPQRNF

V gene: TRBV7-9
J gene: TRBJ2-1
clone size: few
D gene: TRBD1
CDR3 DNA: TGTGCCAGCAGCGGAAACAGGGGAGCCTACAATGAGCAGTTCTTC
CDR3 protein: CASSGNRGAYNEQFF

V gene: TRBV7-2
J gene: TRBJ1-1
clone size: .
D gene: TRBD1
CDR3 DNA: TGTGCCAGCAGCAACACTCTAGGACAGGTCACTGAAGCTTTCTTT
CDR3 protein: CASSNTLGQVTEAFF

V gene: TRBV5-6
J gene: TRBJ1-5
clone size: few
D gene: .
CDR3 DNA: TGTGCCAGCAGCGGGTGGGCCCTTGATCAGCCCCAGCATTTT
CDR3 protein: CASSGWALDQPQHF

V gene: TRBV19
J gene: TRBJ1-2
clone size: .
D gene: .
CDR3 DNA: TGTGCCAGTAATGGGGCCAGCGGGGGCTACACCTTC
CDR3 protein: CASNGASGGYTF

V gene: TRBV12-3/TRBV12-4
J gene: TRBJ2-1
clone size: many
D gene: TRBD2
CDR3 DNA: TGTGCCAGCAGCCCTAGCGGGAGGTTCTCCTACAATGAGCAGTTCTTC
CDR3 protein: CASSPSGRFSYNEQFF

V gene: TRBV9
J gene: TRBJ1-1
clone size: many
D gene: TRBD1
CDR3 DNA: TGTGCCAGCAGCGCGTTGACAGGGGGGGCTGAAGCTTTCTTT
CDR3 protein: CASSALTGGAEAFF

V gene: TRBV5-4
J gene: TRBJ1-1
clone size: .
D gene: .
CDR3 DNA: TGTGCCAGCTTCCCGGAGAGGTCCGCGAACACTGAAGCTTTCTTT
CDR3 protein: CASFPERSANTEAFF

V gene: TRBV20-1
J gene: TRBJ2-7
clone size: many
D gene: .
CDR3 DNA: TGCAGTGCTGCCCCGGGGGCGGACGAGCAGTACTTC
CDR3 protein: CSAAPGADEQYF

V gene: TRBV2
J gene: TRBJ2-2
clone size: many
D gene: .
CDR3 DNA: TGTGCCAGCAGCCTCTCGGCAGTTCCGTCCACCGGGGAGCTGTTTTTT
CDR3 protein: CASSLSAVPSTGELFF

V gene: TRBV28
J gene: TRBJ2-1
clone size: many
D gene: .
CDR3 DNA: TGTGCCAGCCAGGGTCGGGATGAGCAGTTCTTC
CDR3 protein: CASQGRDEQFF

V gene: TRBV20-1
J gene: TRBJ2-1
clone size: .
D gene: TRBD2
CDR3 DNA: TGCAGTGCTAGAGATGGACTAGCGGGATTTCACAATGAGCAGTTCTTC
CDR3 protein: CSARDGLAGFHNEQFF

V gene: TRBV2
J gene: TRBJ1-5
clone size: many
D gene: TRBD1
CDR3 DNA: TGTGCCAGCAGCGCAGCGACAGGGTCTCCCCAGCATTTT
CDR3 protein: CASSAATGSPQHF

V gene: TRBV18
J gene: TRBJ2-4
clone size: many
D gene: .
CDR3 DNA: TGTGCCAGCTCACCAAACGGTGCAGCCAAAAACATTCAGTACTTC
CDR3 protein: CASSPNGAAKNIQYF

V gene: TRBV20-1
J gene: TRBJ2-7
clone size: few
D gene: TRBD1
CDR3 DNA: TGCAGTGCTAGAGACCCCGGGACAGGGGGCTTGACCTCCTACGAGCAGTACTTC
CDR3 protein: CSARDPGTGGLTSYEQYF

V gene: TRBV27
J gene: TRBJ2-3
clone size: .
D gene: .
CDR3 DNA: TGTGCCAGCAGCCTTGGGAAGGGGTTCGATACGCAGTATTTT
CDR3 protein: CASSLGKGFDTQYF

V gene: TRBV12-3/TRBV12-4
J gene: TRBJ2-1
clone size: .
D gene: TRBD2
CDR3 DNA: TGTGCCAGCAGTTTTTCGAGCGGGGGCTACTACAATGAGCAGTTCTTC
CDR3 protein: CASSFSSGGYYNEQFF

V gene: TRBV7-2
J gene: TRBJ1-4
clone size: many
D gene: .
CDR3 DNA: TGTGCCAGCAGCTTGGACCCTGCGGGCAGCTGGGGTGAAAAACTGTTTTTT
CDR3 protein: CASSLDPAGSWGEKLFF

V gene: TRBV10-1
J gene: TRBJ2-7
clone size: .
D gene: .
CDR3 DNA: TGCGCCAGCATCAAGATGGGAAGCGACTACGAGCAGTACTTC
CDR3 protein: CASIKMGSDYEQYF

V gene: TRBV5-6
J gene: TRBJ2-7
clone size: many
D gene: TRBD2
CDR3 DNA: TGTGCCAGCAGAGGCGGGAGGGCCCACGAGCAGTACTTC
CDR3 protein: CASRGGRAHEQYF

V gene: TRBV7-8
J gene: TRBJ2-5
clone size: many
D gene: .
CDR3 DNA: TGTGCCAGCAGCCCCCCGCGACAACAAGAGACCCAGTACTTC
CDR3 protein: CASSPPRQQETQYF

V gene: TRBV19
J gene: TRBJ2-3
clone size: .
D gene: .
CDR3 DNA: TGTGCCAGTAGTATTATAGGGACCGCCCGGGATACGCAGTATTTT
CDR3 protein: CASSIIGTARDTQYF

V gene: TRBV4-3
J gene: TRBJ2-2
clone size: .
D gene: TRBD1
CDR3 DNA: TGCGCCAGCAGCCATGGGACAGGGCCCGGGGAGCTGTTTTTT
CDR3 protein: CASSHGTGPGELFF

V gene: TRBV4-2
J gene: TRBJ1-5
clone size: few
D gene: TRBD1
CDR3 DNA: TGTGCCAGCAGACAGGGGCCAGGGGGCGCCGGGAACAATCAGCCCCAGCATTTT
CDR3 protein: CASRQGPGGAGNNQPQHF

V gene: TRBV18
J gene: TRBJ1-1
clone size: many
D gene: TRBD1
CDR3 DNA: TGTGCCAGCTCACCCGGACAGGGGAACGCTGAAGCTTTCTTT
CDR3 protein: CASSPGQGNAEAFF

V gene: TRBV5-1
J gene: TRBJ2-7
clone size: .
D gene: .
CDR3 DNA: TGCGCCAGCAGCCCCCTCCAGGGGAGCTCCTACGAGCAGTACTTC
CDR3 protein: CASSPLQGSSYEQYF

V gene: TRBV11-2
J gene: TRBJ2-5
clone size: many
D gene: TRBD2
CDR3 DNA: TGTGCCAGCAGCCGTGAATTGGGGGGGAGTAGAGAGACCCAGTACTTC
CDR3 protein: CASSRELGGSRETQYF

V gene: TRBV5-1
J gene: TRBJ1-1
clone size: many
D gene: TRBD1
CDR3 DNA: TGCGCCAGCAGCTTGGAGACAGGGGCGGCCTCTGAAGCTTTCTTT
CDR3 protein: CASSLETGAASEAFF

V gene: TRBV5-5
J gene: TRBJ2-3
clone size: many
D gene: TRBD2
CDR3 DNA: TGTGCCAGCAGCTTTATTTCTAGCGGGAGCACAGATACGCAGTATTTT
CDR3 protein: CASSFISSGSTDTQYF

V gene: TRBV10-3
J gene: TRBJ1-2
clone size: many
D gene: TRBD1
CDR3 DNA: TGTGCCATCACCACCGGGACAGGGGATGCCTATGGCTACACCTTC
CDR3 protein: CAITTGTGDAYGYTF

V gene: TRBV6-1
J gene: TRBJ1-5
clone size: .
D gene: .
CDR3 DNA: TGTGCCAGCAAGATAATCACAGGGATAGGCAATCAGCCCCAGCATTTT
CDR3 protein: CASKIITGIGNQPQHF

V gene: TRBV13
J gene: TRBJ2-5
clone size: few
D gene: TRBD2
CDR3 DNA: TGTGCCAGCAGCTTCCGACTAGCGGGGGACCAAGAGACCCAGTACTTC
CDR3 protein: CASSFRLAGDQETQYF

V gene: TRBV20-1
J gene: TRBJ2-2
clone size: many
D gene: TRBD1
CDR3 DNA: TGCAGTGCCCGAGGGGGACAGGGGGCGGGGGAGCTGTTTTTT
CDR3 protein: CSARGGQGAGELFF

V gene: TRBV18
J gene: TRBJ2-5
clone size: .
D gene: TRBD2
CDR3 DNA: TGTGCCAGCTCACCAGGCGGGAGCCCTCGAGAGACCCAGTACTTC
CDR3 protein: CASSPGGSPRETQYF

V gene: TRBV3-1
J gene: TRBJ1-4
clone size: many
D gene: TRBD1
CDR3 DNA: TGTGCCAGCAGGCTTCAGGGGGCGGCTAATGAAAAACTGTTTTTT
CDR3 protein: CASRLQGAANEKLFF

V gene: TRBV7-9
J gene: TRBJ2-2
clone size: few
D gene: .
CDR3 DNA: TGTGCCAGCAGCTTATTTGGGGCCACCGGGGAGCTGTTTTTT
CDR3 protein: CASSLFGATGELFF

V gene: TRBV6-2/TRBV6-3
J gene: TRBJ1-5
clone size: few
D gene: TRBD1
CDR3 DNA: TGTGCCAGCAGTTTTACCGGGACAGACTATAGCAATCAGCCCCAGCATTTT
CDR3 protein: CASSFTGTDYSNQPQHF

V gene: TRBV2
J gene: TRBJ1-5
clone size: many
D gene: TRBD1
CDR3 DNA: TGTGCCAGCCTTTGGGACAGGGGAAGCAATCAGCCCCAGCATTTT
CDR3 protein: CASLWDRGSNQPQHF

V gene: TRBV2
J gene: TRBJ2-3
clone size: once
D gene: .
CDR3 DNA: TGTGCCAACACCAAGGAGGTATTCACAGATACGCAGTATTTT
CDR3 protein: CANTKEVFTDTQYF

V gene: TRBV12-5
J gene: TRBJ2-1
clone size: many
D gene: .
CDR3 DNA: TGTGCTAGCTTAGGGGGAGGTTCCTACAATGAGCAGTTCTTC
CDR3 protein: CASLGGGSYNEQFF

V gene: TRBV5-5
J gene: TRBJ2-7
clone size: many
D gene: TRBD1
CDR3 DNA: TGTGCCAGCAGCTGGACAGGAGACCGCTCCTACGAGCAGTACTTC
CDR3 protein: CASSWTGDRSYEQYF

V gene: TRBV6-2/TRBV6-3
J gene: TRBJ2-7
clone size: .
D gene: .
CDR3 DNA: TGTGCCAGCCGGGACGGGGGTTCCTACGAGCAGTACTTC
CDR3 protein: CASRDGGSYEQYF

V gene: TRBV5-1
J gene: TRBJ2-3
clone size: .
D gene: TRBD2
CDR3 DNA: TGCGCCAGCAGCGACGGACTAGCGGGAGTCTCTAGCACAGATACGCAGTATTTT
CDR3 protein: CASSDGLAGVSSTDTQYF

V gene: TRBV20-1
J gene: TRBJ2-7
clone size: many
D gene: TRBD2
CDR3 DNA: TGCAGTGCTAGAGTAGCGGGGGGAACCTACGAGCAGTACTTC
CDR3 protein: CSARVAGGTYEQYF

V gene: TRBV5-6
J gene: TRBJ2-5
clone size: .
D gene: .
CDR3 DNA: TGTGCCAGCAGCAACGACAGTCAAGAGACCCAGTACTTC
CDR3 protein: CASSNDSQETQYF

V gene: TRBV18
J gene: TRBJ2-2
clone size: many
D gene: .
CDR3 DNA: TGTGCCAGCTCATCCGACACCGGGGAGCTGTTTTTT
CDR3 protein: CASSSDTGELFF